Listed below are T cell receptor beta chains from one sample, sequenced in a study of OX40 agonist ivuxolimab in advanced cancers. Assay: immunoSEQ multiplex PCR; the TCRdb copy retains only in-frame clones and omits some. The sample has fewer than 60,000 clones, approximately 86% seen once. The source material was CD4+ or CD8+ T cells sorted from blood, sampled in a trial of the OX40 agonist ivuxolimab. The receptors derive from an adult with an advanced solid tumor such as melanoma, head and neck, liver or kidney cancer. CDR3s include the opening cysteine and the closing phenylalanine or tryptophan. D genes are given only for firm matches. Where a row states a size, it is once, few, many or the class of an expanded clone; other rows omit it.

TRBJ2-7 | TRBD2 | - | TRBV5-6 | CASSRFERESYEQYF | TGTGCCAGCAGCCGGTTCGAGCGGGAGAGCTACGAGCAGTACTTC
TRBJ2-1 | - | - | TRBV29-1 | CSVGREQFF | TGCAGCGTTGGGCGTGAGCAGTTCTTC
TRBJ2-7 | TRBD1 | - | TRBV30 | CAWRQAGTDYYEQYF | TGTGCCTGGAGGCAAGCCGGGACAGACTACTACGAGCAGTACTTC
TRBJ2-1 | TRBD1 | - | TRBV11-1 | CASSSGQGARQFF | TGTGCCAGCAGCTCGGGACAGGGGGCCCGTCAGTTCTTC
TRBJ1-2 | TRBD1 | - | TRBV16 | CASSQITGAAGGYTF | TGTGCCAGCAGCCAAATTACAGGGGCGGCCGGTGGCTACACCTTC
TRBJ2-1 | - | - | TRBV4-1 | CASSVSGVDNEQFF | TGCGCCAGCAGCGTATCGGGGGTAGACAATGAGCAGTTCTTC
TRBJ1-1 | - | - | TRBV25-1 | CASSEFTDSMTEAFF | TGTGCCAGCAGTGAATTTACAGACAGTATGACTGAAGCTTTCTTT
TRBJ2-3 | - | few | TRBV5-1 | CASSLAAGATDTQYF | TGCGCCAGCAGCTTGGCCGCAGGGGCGACAGATACGCAGTATTTT
TRBJ2-2 | - | - | TRBV19 | CASSAAIGELFF | TGTGCCAGTAGTGCGGCAATCGGGGAGCTGTTTTTT
TRBJ2-1 | - | - | TRBV29-1 | CSVDLGSRNEQFF | TGCAGCGTTGATTTGGGGTCTAGAAATGAGCAGTTCTTC
TRBJ2-7 | - | - | TRBV2 | CASSYSQGLEQYF | TGTGCCAGCTCGTATAGCCAGGGACTCGAGCAGTACTTC
TRBJ2-1 | - | once | TRBV11-3 | CASSRDRDNEQFF | TGTGCCAGCAGCCGCGACAGAGACAATGAGCAGTTCTTC
TRBJ1-1 | TRBD1 | few | TRBV7-8 | CASSPRDRGSNTEAFF | TGTGCCAGCAGCCCCCGGGACAGGGGTTCGAACACTGAAGCTTTCTTT
TRBJ2-6 | - | - | TRBV5-5 | CASTVRGAGANVLTF | TGTGCCAGCACCGTAAGGGGGGCTGGGGCCAACGTCCTGACTTTC
TRBJ2-1 | - | - | TRBV30 | CAWRAGRVSGEQFF | TGTGCCTGGAGGGCTGGGCGAGTCTCTGGGGAGCAGTTCTTC
TRBJ2-2 | TRBD2 | once | TRBV11-3 | CASSLSGSAAGELFF | TGTGCCAGCAGCTTAAGCGGGAGTGCGGCCGGGGAGCTGTTTTTT
TRBJ1-2 | - | - | TRBV6-5 | CASSRTFNYGYTF | TGTGCCAGCAGTCGGACTTTTAACTATGGCTACACCTTC
TRBJ2-4 | - | - | TRBV4-3 | CASSQDLGTKNIQYF | TGCGCCAGCAGCCAAGACTTAGGGACCAAAAACATTCAGTACTTC
TRBJ1-1 | - | - | TRBV11-2 | CASSSHPAVNTEAFF | TGTGCCAGCAGCAGCCATCCCGCTGTGAACACTGAAGCTTTCTTT
TRBJ1-2 | TRBD1 | - | TRBV2 | CASSGTGQGMAGYTF | TGTGCCAGCAGTGGGACCGGACAGGGAATGGCTGGCTACACCTTC
TRBJ1-5 | - | - | TRBV6-1 | CASSGGRDQPQHF | TGTGCCAGCAGTGGGGGGCGGGATCAGCCCCAGCATTTT
TRBJ2-3 | - | - | TRBV5-8 | CASSLGEVTDTQYF | TGTGCCAGCAGCTTAGGAGAGGTAACAGATACGCAGTATTTT
TRBJ1-1 | - | - | TRBV10-3 | CAIGPGYTEAFF | TGTGCCATCGGGCCGGGATACACTGAAGCTTTCTTT
TRBJ2-7 | TRBD2 | - | TRBV28 | CASNQPSGRPYEQYF | TGTGCCAGCAATCAGCCTAGCGGGAGACCCTACGAGCAGTACTTC
TRBJ1-1 | - | - | TRBV30 | CAWSVGGTLTSAFF | TGTGCCTGGAGTGTAGGGGGGACCCTTACCTCGGCTTTCTTT
TRBJ2-5 | - | - | TRBV11-1 | CASSLFRGRPLETQYF | TGTGCCAGCAGCTTATTTCGGGGCAGGCCCCTGGAGACCCAGTACTTC
TRBJ2-6 | - | - | TRBV29-1 | CSVAVTGANVLTF | TGCAGCGTTGCGGTGACCGGGGCCAACGTCCTGACTTTC
TRBJ2-3 | - | - | TRBV6-4 | CASRPGASTDTQYF | TGTGCCAGCAGGCCAGGGGCTAGCACAGATACGCAGTATTTT
TRBJ2-7 | - | - | TRBV5-4 | CASSGGRSYEQYF | TGTGCCAGCAGCGGGGGCCGCTCCTACGAGCAGTACTTC
TRBJ2-1 | TRBD2 | - | TRBV30 | CAWSAGGHYNEQFF | TGTGCCTGGAGTGCGGGAGGCCATTACAATGAGCAGTTCTTC
TRBJ2-5 | - | - | TRBV5-4 | CASSLPVPPWTQYF | TGTGCCAGCAGCCTACCCGTCCCCCCATGGACCCAGTACTTC
TRBJ2-3 | - | - | TRBV18 | CASSPPVGTDTQYF | TGTGCCAGCTCACCACCGGTTGGCACAGATACGCAGTATTTT
TRBJ1-3 | - | - | TRBV5-1 | CASSLDGRVLSGNTIYF | TGCGCCAGCAGCTTGGACGGCAGGGTCCTCTCTGGAAACACCATATATTTT
TRBJ2-5 | TRBD1 | - | TRBV6-1 | CAGSSGTGVGETQYF | TGTGCCGGTTCGTCCGGGACAGGGGTAGGAGAGACCCAGTACTTC
TRBJ2-7 | - | - | TRBV11-2 | CASSSGRASYEQYF | TGTGCCAGCAGCTCGGGGCGGGCCTCCTACGAGCAGTACTTC
TRBJ2-5 | - | - | TRBV7-9 | CASSPQETQYF | TGTGCCAGCAGCCCCCAAGAGACCCAGTACTTC
TRBJ1-5 | - | - | TRBV5-1 | CASSLVLGQPQHF | TGCGCCAGCAGCTTGGTTTTGGGTCAGCCCCAGCATTTT
TRBJ2-2 | - | - | TRBV27 | CASTLEGQVAGELFF | TGTGCCAGCACTCTGGAGGGGCAGGTGGCCGGGGAGCTGTTTTTT
TRBJ1-1 | - | - | TRBV6-1 | CASSGRGNTEAFF | TGTGCCAGCAGTGGACGGGGAAACACTGAAGCTTTCTTT
TRBJ2-3 | - | - | TRBV5-1 | CASSLVVRDADTQYF | TGCGCCAGCAGCTTGGTGGTCAGGGACGCAGATACGCAGTATTTT
TRBJ1-2 | - | - | TRBV28 | CASSPSPGDYGYTF | TGTGCCAGCAGTCCGTCCCCGGGGGACTATGGCTACACCTTC
TRBJ1-1 | - | - | TRBV7-9 | CASSLGAKAFF | TGTGCCAGCAGCTTAGGAGCAAAAGCTTTCTTT
TRBJ2-7 | - | - | TRBV6-1 | CASSGAGHGGSYEQYF | TGTGCCAGCAGTGGAGCGGGACACGGGGGCTCCTACGAGCAGTACTTC
TRBJ1-4 | TRBD1 | - | TRBV28 | CASSQSRGRVAEKLFF | TGTGCCAGCAGTCAGAGCAGGGGGCGCGTGGCTGAAAAACTGTTTTTT
TRBJ2-6 | - | few | TRBV5-1 | CASSLDGVSQGRAGANVLTF | TGCGCCAGCAGCTTGGATGGGGTCTCTCAGGGGAGGGCTGGGGCCAACGTCCTGACTTTC
TRBJ1-5 | - | - | TRBV19 | CATADPERPQHF | TGTGCCACCGCTGACCCCGAACGGCCCCAGCATTTT
TRBJ1-1 | TRBD1 | - | TRBV27 | CASSYRTGTGARF | TGTGCCAGCAGTTATAGGACCGGGACAGGGGCTCGCTTT
TRBJ2-1 | - | - | TRBV28 | CASSVYAEQFF | TGTGCCAGCAGTGTCTATGCTGAGCAGTTCTTC
TRBJ2-2 | TRBD1 | - | TRBV19 | CASKGQLNTGELFF | TGTGCCAGCAAGGGACAGTTGAACACCGGGGAGCTGTTTTTT
TRBJ2-5 | - | - | TRBV28 | CASSLMAGRETQYF | TGTGCCAGCAGTTTAATGGCAGGGCGGGAGACCCAGTACTTC
TRBJ2-1 | TRBD2 | - | TRBV10-1 | CASSDPGLAEDNEQFF | TGCGCCAGCAGTGACCCGGGACTAGCAGAAGACAATGAGCAGTTCTTC
TRBJ2-7 | TRBD2 | - | TRBV28 | CASRGREASYEQYF | TGTGCCAGCAGAGGGCGGGAGGCCTCCTACGAGCAGTACTTC
TRBJ2-3 | - | - | TRBV7-9 | CASSFYSGSTDTQYF | TGTGCCAGCAGCTTTTATTCCGGGAGCACAGATACGCAGTATTTT
TRBJ2-5 | TRBD1 | - | TRBV7-2 | CASSPYRGQGQTQYF | TGTGCCAGCAGCCCCTACCGGGGACAGGGTCAGACCCAGTACTTC
TRBJ2-1 | - | - | TRBV18 | CASSPFDEQFF | TGTGCCAGCTCCCCGTTCGATGAGCAGTTCTTC